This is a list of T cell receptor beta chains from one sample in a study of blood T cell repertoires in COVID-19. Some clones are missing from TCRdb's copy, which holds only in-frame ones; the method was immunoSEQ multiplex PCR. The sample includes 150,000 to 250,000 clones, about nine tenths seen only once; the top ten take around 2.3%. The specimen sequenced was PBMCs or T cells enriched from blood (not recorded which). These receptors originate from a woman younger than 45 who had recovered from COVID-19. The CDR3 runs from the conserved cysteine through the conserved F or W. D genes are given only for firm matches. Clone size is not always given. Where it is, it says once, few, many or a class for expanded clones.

TGTGCCAGTAGCACACCGAGGGGGGATACGCAGTATTTT CASSTPRGDTQYF TRBJ2-3 . TRBV19 .
TGTGCCAGCAGCCCAGGGTCTGGAAACACCATATATTTT CASSPGSGNTIYF TRBJ1-3 . TRBV11-3 .
TGTGCCAGCAGCGACCGGTCTAGCGGGGTCAGCGAGCAGTACTTC CASSDRSSGVSEQYF TRBJ2-7 TRBD2 TRBV9 .
TGTGCCAGCAATTCCGGGACAGGGATGGGCTACACCTTC CASNSGTGMGYTF TRBJ1-2 TRBD1 TRBV6-5 .
TGTGCCAGTAGTATTGGTTTACTAGCGGGGAACCAAGAGACCCAGTACTTC CASSIGLLAGNQETQYF TRBJ2-5 TRBD2 TRBV19 .
TGCGCCAGCAGCTCTTACCTGGGACTAGAGAGAGATACGCAGTATTTT CASSSYLGLERDTQYF TRBJ2-3 TRBD2 TRBV5-1 .
TGTGCCAGCAGGATCCAGTCCTACAATGAGCAGTTCTTC CASRIQSYNEQFF TRBJ2-1 . TRBV6-5 .
TGTGCCAGCTCACCTGGGACAGTCGAGCAGTACTTC CASSPGTVEQYF TRBJ2-7 TRBD1 TRBV18 .
TGCGCCAGCAGCCAAGCCACAGGGGTATATGGCTACACCTTC CASSQATGVYGYTF TRBJ1-2 TRBD1 TRBV4-3 .
TGTGCCAGCAGCCAATTCGGGACTAGCGTCCTCATCGGGGGAGAGACCCAGTACTTC CASSQFGTSVLIGGETQYF TRBJ2-5 TRBD2 TRBV14 .
TGTGCTAGTGGTTTTAGGGACAGGGGCTTTGGGAATGAGCAGTTCTTC CASGFRDRGFGNEQFF TRBJ2-1 TRBD1 TRBV12-5 .
TGTGCCAGCAGCTTTAGCGGGAGGCCCACCGGGGAGCTGTTTTTT CASSFSGRPTGELFF TRBJ2-2 TRBD2 TRBV5-8 once
TGTGCCAGCAGCTCGTTGGCAGAATATGGCTACACCTTC CASSSLAEYGYTF TRBJ1-2 . TRBV11-2 once
TGTGCCAGCAGCACCTCGGACAGGGGGCAGGGTGAGCAGTTCTTC CASSTSDRGQGEQFF TRBJ2-1 TRBD1 TRBV7-9 few
TGCGCCAGCAGCCCCCGACAGAGCACAGATACGCAGTATTTT CASSPRQSTDTQYF TRBJ2-3 . TRBV5-1 .
TGTGCCAGCAACCGAAACAGGGATGGCTACACCTTC CASNRNRDGYTF TRBJ1-2 . TRBV6-5 .
TGTGCCAGCAGTAACAGGGGGCACCCCCTTTCAACTAATGAAAAACTGTTTTTT CASSNRGHPLSTNEKLFF TRBJ1-4 TRBD1 TRBV6-2/TRBV6-3 .
TGTGCCAGCACCCCCGGTGGGGAGCATCAGCCCCAGCATTTT CASTPGGEHQPQHF TRBJ1-5 . TRBV28 .
TGTGCCAGCTCACCATCACAGGGAAACACCATATATTTT CASSPSQGNTIYF TRBJ1-3 . TRBV18 once
TGTGCCTGGGGTAGGCCTTCCAGGACCTACGAGCAGTACTTC CAWGRPSRTYEQYF TRBJ2-7 . TRBV30 .
TGTGCCAGCAGCCCCAAGGGAGGGTGGCCCACTGAAGCTTTCTTT CASSPKGGWPTEAFF TRBJ1-1 . TRBV27 .
TGTGCCAGTAGTATGAGCCCCTCTGGAAACACCATATATTTT CASSMSPSGNTIYF TRBJ1-3 . TRBV19 .
TGTGCCAGCAGCCAAGTTTTACAGGGTCCTCACACCTTC CASSQVLQGPHTF TRBJ1-2 . TRBV14 .
TGTGCCAGCAGCTTAGATCCTAGGGGGCACACTGAAGCTTTCTTT CASSLDPRGHTEAFF TRBJ1-1 TRBD1 TRBV7-2 .
TGTGCCAGCAGCTTAGGTATTTATCAAGAGACCCAGTACTTC CASSLGIYQETQYF TRBJ2-5 . TRBV11-1 .
TGTGCCAGCAGCCCGGACAGTCAGGGGTTGAACACTGAAGCTTTCTTT CASSPDSQGLNTEAFF TRBJ1-1 . TRBV7-3 .
TGTGCCAGCAGCCTACTGGGACAGGGGAACACTGAAGCTTTCTTT CASSLLGQGNTEAFF TRBJ1-1 TRBD1 TRBV5-4 .
TGTGCCACCAGTGATCCCACCGGGACTAGCGTACGCAATGAGCAGTTCTTC CATSDPTGTSVRNEQFF TRBJ2-1 TRBD2 TRBV24-1 .
TGTGCCAGCATAAAATCCGGGACAGCGAACACCGGGGAGCTGTTTTTT CASIKSGTANTGELFF TRBJ2-2 TRBD1 TRBV25-1 .
TGTGCCAGCAGCACGGACAGGGTGACGGACACTGAAGCTTTCTTT CASSTDRVTDTEAFF TRBJ1-1 TRBD1 TRBV7-2 .
TGTGCCAGCAGCATCTCTGGAAACACCATATATTTT CASSISGNTIYF TRBJ1-3 . TRBV12-3/TRBV12-4 .
TGTGCCAGCAGCTTATCAGGGTACGAGCAGTACTTC CASSLSGYEQYF TRBJ2-7 . TRBV11-1 .
TGCGCCAGCAGCCAAGAACCACGGGGGGGCCTATGGGAAAACATTCAGTACTTC CASSQEPRGGLWENIQYF TRBJ2-4 TRBD2 TRBV4-1 few
TGTGCCAGCAGTTTCCTGACAGGAGGCGGAAATTCACCCCTCCACTTT CASSFLTGGGNSPLHF TRBJ1-6 . TRBV27 .
TGTGCCAGCAGCCAAGGGGACAGGGACCCTCAAAAGTTCTTC CASSQGDRDPQKFF TRBJ2-1 TRBD1 TRBV3-1/TRBV3-2 once
. CASSFGQGISFF TRBJ1-1 . TRBV6-5 .
TGCGCCAGCAGCTTGGAGGGGCGGATCAATCAGCCCCAGCATTTT CASSLEGRINQPQHF TRBJ1-5 . TRBV5-1 .
TGTGCCAGCAGTGAATATCCCGGGGAGGCTGGCGAGCAGTTCTTC CASSEYPGEAGEQFF TRBJ2-1 . TRBV25-1 .
TGCGCCAGCAGCCAAGAAACCCGCCAGGCCAACTATGGCTACACCTTC CASSQETRQANYGYTF TRBJ1-2 . TRBV4-3 .
TGCGCCAGCAGCTTGGGGACAGGTATTGTCACTGAAGCTTTCTTT CASSLGTGIVTEAFF TRBJ1-1 TRBD1 TRBV5-1 .
TGTGCCAGCAGGAACACAGGGGTCGGCACTGAAGCTTTCTTT CASRNTGVGTEAFF TRBJ1-1 TRBD1 TRBV5-6 .
TGTGCCAGCAGTTACGAGACGGGTCGAGAAGCTTTCTTT CASSYETGREAFF TRBJ1-1 . TRBV6-5 .
TGCGCCAGCAGCCAAGGCAGGGACTATGGCTACACCTTC CASSQGRDYGYTF TRBJ1-2 . TRBV4-3 .
TGTGCCAGCAGCTTAAAGCCTATTACCTACACCTTC CASSLKPITYTF TRBJ1-2 . TRBV7-9 .